The 21 T cell receptor beta chains listed next were all sequenced from one sample in a study of blood T cell repertoires in COVID-19. Produced via immunoSEQ multiplex PCR; TCRdb's table is partial and in-frame only. The sample has around 150,000 clones, 90% to 95% seen once. What was sequenced was peripheral blood. The receptors derive from a woman aged 45-60 years with acute or convalescent COVID-19.

This CDR3 reads CASSKESSGNTIYF. DNA of the CDR3: TGTGCCAGCAGCAAGGAGAGCTCTGGAAACACCATATATTTT. V is TRBV11-2 and J is TRBJ1-3; D is ambiguous. V lost 5 bases and J lost 0, with 8 bases in between. The CDR3 sequence is 14 residues long. Germline CDR1 is SGHAT and CDR2 is FQNNGV. The complete variable domain, with remaining parts taken from reference TRBV11-2 and TRBJ1-3, reads EAGVAQSPRYKIIEKRQSVAFWCNPISGHATLYWYQQILGQGPKLLIQFQNNGVVDDSQLPKDRFSAERLKGVDSTLKIQPAKLEDSAVYLCASSKESSGNTIYFGEGSWLTVV.

The CDR3 is CASSESGVNTEAFF. The CDR3 nucleotides are TGTGCCAGCAGTGAATCAGGGGTGAACACTGAAGCTTTCTTT. The V gene is TRBV25-1, the J gene TRBJ1-1, with D perhaps TRBD1 (6 bases). CDR1 is MGHDK, CDR2 SYGVNS, per germline. The CDR3 consists of 14 residues. Trimming shortened V by 1 base and J by 0 bases, and 6 bases separated the two germline ends.

In this sample, this clone turned up once. This chain uses TRBV18 with TRBJ1-1; TRBD1 aligns across 9 bases. With V trimmed by 1 base and J by 2 bases, 14 bases remained unmatched. This CDR3 contains 19 residues. CDR1 KGHSH and CDR2 LQKENI come from the germline V gene. In nucleotides, the CDR3 is TGTGCCAGCTCACCACAGACAGGGGGTTATGGGAGTCACAACACTGAAGCTTTCTTT. It codes for CASSPQTGGYGSHNTEAFF. Using reference TRBV18 and TRBJ1-1 for the parts outside the CDR3, the full variable domain is NAGVMQNPRHLVRRRGQEARLRCSPMKGHSHVYWYRQLPEEGLKFMVYLQKENIIDESGMPKERFSAEFPKEGPSILRIQQVVRGDSAAYFCASSPQTGGYGSHNTEAFFGQGTRLTVV.

The J gene is TRBJ1-5, the V gene TRBV7-9; 9 bases match TRBD1. The CDR3 runs to 14 residues. Germline CDR1 SEHNR, CDR2 FQNEAQ (reference sequence). J lost 9 bases, V lost 5 bases, and 8 bases had no gene match. The chain's CDR3 is CASSRTGEEWPQHF. The DNA of the CDR3 is TGTGCCAGCAGCCGGACAGGGGAGGAATGGCCCCAGCATTTT.

The chain carries TRBV6-6 and TRBJ2-3, with D tentatively TRBD1 (5 bases). This CDR3 is 14 amino acids long. The germline gives CDR1 MNHNY, CDR2 SVGAGI (reference sequence). The germline V and J ends were trimmed by 0 bases and 7 bases, with 11 bases remaining between them. DNA of the CDR3: TGTGCCAGCAGTTACTCGGCAGGGTTTAATACGCAGTATTTT. Its protein product is CASSYSAGFNTQYF.

The rearrangement uses TRBV5-6 and TRBJ1-3; possible D gene TRBD1, 6 bases. The CDR3 has 16 residues. V was clipped by 4 bases and J by 1 base, with 15 bases between them. Germline CDR1 SGHDT, CDR2 YYEEEE. The CDR3 protein is CASSATLRGSGNTIYF. DNA for the CDR3: TGTGCCAGCAGCGCAACTCTAAGGGGGTCTGGAAACACCATATATTTT.

V and J are TRBV5-4 and TRBJ1-1, with 8 bases lining up with TRBD1. The CDR3 is made up of 17 amino acids. Germline CDR1 and CDR2: SGHNT and YYREEE (reference sequence). The ends lost 3 bases at V and 5 bases at J; junction bases unmatched: 15. The DNA for the CDR3 is TGTGCCAGCAGCTATGGGGCGACCGGGACAGGAAGGACTGAAGCTTTCTTT. Amino acids: CASSYGATGTGRTEAFF.

The chain combines TRBV6-5 with TRBJ1-6; no reliable D call. Germline CDR1 reads MNHEY; CDR2 reads SVGAGI. This CDR3 spans 13 amino acids. V gave up 2 bases and J gave up 8 bases, with 7 bases separating them. The CDR3 loop reads CASSYGGDSPLHF. As DNA, the CDR3 is TGTGCCAGCAGTTACGGAGGTGATTCACCCCTCCACTTT.

V usage is TRBV7-8 and J usage is TRBJ2-2; 10 positions match TRBD1. V gave up 3 bases and J gave up 6 bases; unmatched junction bases: 7. The CDR3 totals 16 residues. Germline values: CDR1 SGHVS, CDR2 FQNEAQ. The CDR3 here is CASSFDRGPSAGELFF. The CDR3 DNA reads as TGTGCCAGCAGCTTCGACAGGGGGCCTTCGGCCGGGGAGCTGTTTTTT.

This rearrangement joins TRBV7-2 to TRBJ2-7; possible D gene TRBD2, 5 bases. The CDR3 sequence is 13 residues long. The V end was cut by 7 bases, the J end by 1 base, with 11 bases between. Germline V gene data show CDR1 as SGHTA and CDR2 as FQGNSA. CDR3 protein: CASNQEVSYEQYF. CDR3 bases: TGTGCCAGCAACCAGGAGGTTTCCTACGAGCAGTACTTC.

V is TRBV19 and J is TRBJ1-2; TRBD1 aligns across 7 bases. This CDR3 region has 18 residues. Germline assignment: CDR1 LNHDA and CDR2 SQIVND (reference sequence). V lost 10 bases to trimming and J lost 0 bases; unmatched junction nucleotides: 20. The CDR3 DNA reads TGTGCCACCTTCGGGCGGGGCCCTCGACAGGGAGCTAACTATGGCTACACCTTC. Amino acids: CATFGRGPRQGANYGYTF.

The rearrangement uses TRBV28 and TRBJ1-1; D not resolved. Germline loops: CDR1 MDHEN, CDR2 SYDVKM. V was cut by 3 bases and J by 0 bases, with 5 bases left in between. The CDR3 contains 13 residues. CDR3 loop: CASSFNMNTEAFF. The CDR3 region has the DNA TGTGCCAGCAGTTTTAACATGAACACTGAAGCTTTCTTT.

V is TRBV6-1 and J is TRBJ1-5, with D possibly TRBD1 on 5 matching bases. Trimming cost V 7 bases and J 4 bases, with 11 bases left between them. CDR1 is MNHNS and CDR2 is SASEGT in the germline V gene. The CDR3 runs 13 residues. The CDR3 sequence: CASKEGFNQPQHF. The DNA of the CDR3 is TGTGCCAGCAAGGAGGGGTTTAATCAGCCCCAGCATTTT.

To note about this clone: At the DNA level, this CDR3 is encoded by other sequences in the same sample as well. The rearrangement links TRBV18 to TRBJ1-5; D is ambiguous. Trimming removed 2 bases from V and 2 bases from J, with 4 bases in between. The CDR3 is 13 amino acids. In germline, CDR1 is KGHSH, CDR2 LQKENI. DNA for the CDR3: TGTGCCAGCTCACCAGGGCGCAATCAGCCCCAGCATTTT. Translated, it gives CASSPGRNQPQHF.

In DNA form, the CDR3 reads TGTGCCAGTAGTCGACAGGTTTCCGAATTTCCCTACGAGCAGTACTTC. Encoded protein: CASSRQVSEFPYEQYF. The chain carries TRBV19 and TRBJ2-7; D perhaps matches TRBD1 (6 bases). V shed 5 bases and J shed 2 bases, with 19 bases lying between them. Germline assignment: CDR1 LNHDA and CDR2 SQIVND (reference sequence). This CDR3 has 16 amino acids.

The rearrangement uses TRBV3-1 (or the pseudogene TRBV3-2) and TRBJ1-1; TRBD1 is a possible D gene (6 bases). V lost 6 bases to trimming and J lost 0 bases, with 11 bases between them. Per the germline V gene, CDR1 is LGHDT and CDR2 is YNNKEL (reference sequence). The CDR3 totals 14 residues. The CDR3 reads CASSRAGVNTEAFF. CDR3 nucleotide sequence: TGTGCCAGCAGTCGGGCAGGGGTGAACACTGAAGCTTTCTTT.

The chain has TRBV19 and TRBJ2-1; the match to TRBD1 covers 9 bases. The CDR3 has 15 amino acids. Germline CDR1 reads LNHDA; CDR2 reads SQIVND (reference sequence). The V gene end was trimmed by 2 bases and the J gene end by 4 bases; junction bases not matched to a gene: 3. In DNA form, the CDR3 reads TGTGCCAGTAGTATAAAACAGGGGGCTTACAATGAGCAGTTCTTC. Translating gives CASSIKQGAYNEQFF.

The chain combines TRBV7-2 with TRBJ1-2, with 7 bases that match TRBD1. Germline CDR1 SGHTA, CDR2 FQGNSA. This CDR3 has 13 amino acids. Germline trimming cut 2 bases from V and 8 bases from J; bases unmatched to any gene: 5. DNA of the CDR3: TGTGCCAGCAGCTTAAGGGGGCGAGGGGGCTACACCTTC. Translated, it gives CASSLRGRGGYTF.

A single count supports this clone. The chain couples TRBV10-2 to TRBJ1-4; no definite D call. The CDR3 contains 14 residues. Trimming shortened V by 7 bases and J by 7 bases, and 16 bases separated the two germline ends. Per germline, CDR1 WSHSY and CDR2 SAAADI. The CDR3 DNA sequence: TGCGCCAGCACCGGGATGAAAAAGGGTGAAAAACTGTTTTTT. Its protein product is CASTGMKKGEKLFF.

The rearrangement joins TRBV6-5 to TRBJ1-2, with D possibly matching TRBD1 (6 bases). With 6 bases removed from V and 7 bases from J, the gap between germline ends came to 18 bases. The germline CDR1 and CDR2 sequences are MNHEY and SVGAGI. The CDR3 has 14 residues. The CDR3, as DNA: TGTGCCAGCAGCCACGGAGGGGGGGTCGGTGGCTACACCTTC. Translating it yields CASSHGGGVGGYTF.

The rearrangement uses TRBV29-1 and TRBJ1-2; TRBD1 matches at 7 bases. V shed 2 bases and J 8 bases; nucleotides not matched to a gene: 5. CDR3 length: 12 residues. The germline CDR1 and CDR2 sequences are SQVTM and ANQGSEA. The CDR3 here is CSVENRGLGYTF. The CDR3 nucleotides read TGCAGCGTTGAAAACAGGGGTTTAGGCTACACCTTC.